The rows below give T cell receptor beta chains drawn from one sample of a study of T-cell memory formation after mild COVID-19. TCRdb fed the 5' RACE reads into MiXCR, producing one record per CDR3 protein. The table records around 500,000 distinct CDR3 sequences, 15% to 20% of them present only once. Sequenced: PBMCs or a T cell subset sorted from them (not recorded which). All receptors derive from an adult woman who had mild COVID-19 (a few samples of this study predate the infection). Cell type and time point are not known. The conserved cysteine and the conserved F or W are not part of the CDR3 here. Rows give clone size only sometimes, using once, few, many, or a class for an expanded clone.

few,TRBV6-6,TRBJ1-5,ASSRTGVQPQH
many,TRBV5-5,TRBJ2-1,ASSIAGGSYNEQF
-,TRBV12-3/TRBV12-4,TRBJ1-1,ASSFGVVGTEAF
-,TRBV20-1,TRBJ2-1,SASTSGGAGEQF
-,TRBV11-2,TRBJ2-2,ASSLVFTGELF
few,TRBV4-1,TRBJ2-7,ASSQGDWGSYEQY
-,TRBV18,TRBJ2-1,ASSRAGTSYNEQF
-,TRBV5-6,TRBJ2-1,ASSLHDRTYNEQF
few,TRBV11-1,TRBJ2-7,ASSFGGDSYEQY
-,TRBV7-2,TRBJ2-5,ASSLEASAGGAQY
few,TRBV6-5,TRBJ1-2,ASSYLRQGEGYT
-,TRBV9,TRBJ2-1,ASSVVGGTGNEQF
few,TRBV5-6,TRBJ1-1,ASSLDQFMNTEAF
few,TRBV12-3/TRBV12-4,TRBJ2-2,ASSFTKGTELF